One T cell receptor (beta chain) is described in this entry. The data are from a study of blood T cell repertoires in COVID-19. At the level of the study: The analysed material was cDNA or gDNA that came from T cells, B-cell-depleted T cells, or PBMCs.

Original methodology: The assay estimated nucleated cells by amplifying reference gene primers. The protocol was immunoSEQ multiplex PCR, while the TCRdb copy is restricted to in-frame clones and leaves out a portion. V and J calls and clone size are copied from that table; D and trimming were computed from the DNA. The sample holds approximately 120,000 clones, approximately 74% seen once. Germline V lookup: CDR1 SGHTA, CDR2 FQGNSA. The CDR3 length is 16 residues. V was cut by 6 bases and J by 7 bases, with 21 bases left in between. The chain recombines TRBV7-2 with TRBJ2-2; TRBD1 is a possible D gene (5 bases). Sequenced sample: peripheral blood. The TCR was taken from a man in his 60s with acute or convalescent COVID-19. CDR3 nucleotide sequence: TGTGCCAGCAGTTTCACAGGAATCGATCCCATCGGGGAGCTGTTTTTT. It codes for CASSFTGIDPIGELFF.